One and the same sample provided the 18 T cell receptor beta chains below, sequenced in a study of cytomegalovirus exposure and HLA in healthy donors. TCRdb keeps only in-frame clones here, not all; method: immunoSEQ multiplex PCR. The sample lists some 68,000 clones, over 95% seen once, with around 2.4% in the top ten. Sequencing was carried out using PBMCs. Source of these receptors: a man aged 18-30 years in good health and CMV-seronegative.

CDR3 loop: CASSYRLAGVDTQYF. The CDR3 DNA reads TGTGCCAGCAGTTACCGACTAGCGGGAGTGGATACGCAGTATTTT. The chain recombines TRBV6-5 with TRBJ2-3; TRBD2 agrees at 12 bases. Germline lookup yields CDR1 MNHEY and CDR2 SVGAGI. The ends lost 2 bases at V and 6 bases at J; junction bases unmatched: 3. The CDR3 totals 15 residues.

The chain couples TRBV6-1 to TRBJ1-1, with D uncertain. Trimming left V 1 base short and J 6 bases short, with 18 bases between. Germline lookup yields CDR1 MNHNS and CDR2 SASEGT. This CDR3 contains 16 residues. The CDR3 loop reads CASSEGEGRGRAEAFF. CDR3 DNA: TGTGCCAGCAGTGAAGGGGAGGGTCGGGGTCGGGCTGAAGCTTTCTTT.

The count of this clone is one. The chain is built from TRBV2 and TRBJ1-1; no definite D call. Per germline, CDR1 SNHLY and CDR2 FYNNEI. The V gene lost 7 bases and the J gene lost 0 bases, with 9 bases spanning the gap. There are 13 residues in the CDR3. CDR3 nucleotide sequence: TGTGCCAGCACTGGCGACATGAACACTGAAGCTTTCTTT. Amino acids: CASTGDMNTEAFF.

This chain connects TRBV11-2 to TRBJ2-5, with TRBD2 matching over 8 bases. Trimming took 2 bases from V and 5 from J; bases not matched to a gene: 7. The CDR3 is made up of 15 amino acids. Per the germline V gene, CDR1 is SGHAT and CDR2 is FQNNGV. The CDR3 DNA follows: TGTGCCAGCAGCTTAACCGGGGGGGCGGGGGAGACCCAGTACTTC. Protein product: CASSLTGGAGETQYF.

This rearrangement joins TRBV4-1 to TRBJ2-2, with D perhaps TRBD2 (5 bases). Trimming shortened V by 0 bases and J by 4 bases, and 12 bases separated the two germline ends. The germline V gene has CDR1 MGHRA and CDR2 YSYEKL. The CDR3 is 16 amino acids. CDR3 nucleotide sequence: TGCGCCAGCAGCCAAGATCCCCCTAGCAGCACCGGGGAGCTGTTTTTT. It is translated as CASSQDPPSSTGELFF.

The rearrangement joins TRBV2 to TRBJ2-3, with a weak D call TRBD2 (5 bases). CDR1 and CDR2 (germline): SNHLY, FYNNEI. Trimming cost V 10 bases and J 1 base, with 12 bases left between them. CDR3 length: 13 amino acids. The CDR3 nucleotides are TGTGCCATCTTACCCGGGGGCACAGATACGCAGTATTTT. This translates into CAILPGGTDTQYF.

J is TRBJ1-1 and V is TRBV7-9, with a weak D call TRBD1 (6 bases). From germline, CDR1 is SEHNR and CDR2 FQNEAQ (reference sequence). CDR3 size: 13 residues. V was clipped by 3 bases and J by 4 bases, with 9 bases between them. The chain's CDR3 is CASSFEGGTEAFF. In DNA form, the CDR3 reads TGTGCCAGCAGCTTCGAAGGGGGCACTGAAGCTTTCTTT.

This clone was seen once. The rearrangement joins TRBV7-9 to TRBJ2-7, with TRBD2 matching over 8 bases. After removal of 0 bases from V and 5 bases from J, the junction contained 6 bases not matched to a gene. This CDR3 has 15 residues. Germline V gene data show CDR1 as SEHNR and CDR2 as FQNEAQ (reference sequence). The CDR3 reads CASSLAGGRRNEQYF. The CDR3 DNA reads as TGTGCCAGCAGCTTAGCAGGCGGGAGGAGAAACGAGCAGTACTTC.

This chain's CDR3 is CASSYGTGGSEQYF. CDR3 in DNA: TGTGCCAGCAGTTACGGGACAGGGGGCAGCGAGCAGTACTTC. The chain joins TRBV6-5 to TRBJ2-7; 12 bases agree with TRBD1. J was trimmed by 6 bases and V by 2 bases; bases with no gene match: 2. CDR3 length equals 14 residues. Germline loops: CDR1 MNHEY, CDR2 SVGAGI.

The chain is built from TRBV11-2 and TRBJ2-1; 14 bases match TRBD2. The germline gives CDR1 SGHAT, CDR2 FQNNGV. The CDR3 runs 16 residues. Losses at the gene ends were 1 base for V and 9 bases for J; bases not matched to a gene: 5. The DNA for the CDR3 is TGTGCCAGCAGCTTAGGGACTAGCGGGAGGTGGGGTGAGCAGTTCTTC. This translates into CASSLGTSGRWGEQFF.

The chain uses TRBV5-1 and TRBJ1-1, with D unclear. Per the germline V gene, CDR1 is SGHRS and CDR2 is YFSETQ. Between the trimmed V and J ends, which lost 5 bases and 4 bases, there was a span of 12 bases. The CDR3 consists of 13 residues. Here the CDR3 reads CASRAGEGTEAFF. CDR3 sequence (DNA): TGCGCCAGCAGGGCAGGTGAGGGCACTGAAGCTTTCTTT.

The chain carries TRBV7-9 and TRBJ2-7; TRBD2 might be the D (5 bases). V lost 3 bases to trimming and J lost 6 bases, with 15 bases between them. Germline-derived CDR1 and CDR2 are SEHNR and FQNEAQ (reference sequence). This CDR3 comprises 14 residues. The CDR3 reads CASSLLRGSGEQYF. CDR3 coding DNA: TGTGCCAGCAGCTTGCTTCGGGGTTCAGGCGAGCAGTACTTC.

This clone has only one observation. V is TRBV7-9 and J is TRBJ2-3; 15 bases align to TRBD2. The CDR3 totals 17 residues. From germline, CDR1 is SEHNR and CDR2 FQNEAQ (reference sequence). Trimming removed 2 bases from V and 3 bases from J; junction bases left unmatched: 3. The CDR3 is CASSLTGTSGRTDTQYF. The CDR3 nucleotides read TGTGCCAGCAGCTTAACCGGGACTAGCGGGAGGACAGATACGCAGTATTTT.

The chain carries TRBV29-1 and TRBJ2-7, with 10 bases identical to TRBD2. CDR3 length: 13 amino acids. V was clipped by 7 bases and J by 5 bases; unmatched bases: 8. The germline V gene encodes CDR1 SQVTM and CDR2 ANQGSEA. CDR3 DNA: TGCAGCGGAACTAGCGGGATGGGGAACGAGCAGTACTTC. It translates to CSGTSGMGNEQYF.

The rearrangement joins TRBV4-1 to TRBJ1-1; 7 bases map to TRBD1. Germline V gene data show CDR1 as MGHRA and CDR2 as YSYEKL. The CDR3 has 17 amino acids. Losses at the gene ends were 3 bases for V and 0 bases for J; bases not matched to a gene: 10. The CDR3 here is CASSQMGQFAMNTEAFF. DNA for the CDR3: TGCGCCAGCAGCCAGATGGGACAGTTTGCCATGAACACTGAAGCTTTCTTT.

The gene calls are TRBV4-1 and TRBJ2-1; 8 nucleotides agree with TRBD2. Germline V gene sequence: CDR1 MGHRA, CDR2 YSYEKL. The CDR3 spans 16 residues. The trim removed 1 base at V and 2 bases at J, leaving 4 bases unmatched. The CDR3 DNA reads as TGCGCCAGCAGCCAAGTACCGGGAGGGACCTACAATGAGCAGTTCTTC. The encoded protein is CASSQVPGGTYNEQFF.

The V call is TRBV4-1, the J call TRBJ1-1; possibly TRBD1 for D (6 bases). Looked up from germline, CDR1 is MGHRA and CDR2 is YSYEKL. The CDR3 loop spans 16 amino acids. Trimming removed 3 bases from V and 5 bases from J, with 19 bases in between. CDR3 amino acids: CASSQSTRPGETEAFF. CDR3 nucleotides: TGCGCCAGCAGCCAGTCAACCCGGCCAGGGGAGACTGAAGCTTTCTTT.

The chain employs TRBV19 and TRBJ2-2; D not resolved. V was shortened by 5 bases and J by 3 bases, with 10 bases between the two germline ends. CDR1 is LNHDA, CDR2 SQIVND, per germline (reference sequence). The CDR3 is 14 residues long. The CDR3 DNA sequence: TGTGCCAGTAGTGAGGTTTTGGACACCGGGGAGCTGTTTTTT. Protein product: CASSEVLDTGELFF.